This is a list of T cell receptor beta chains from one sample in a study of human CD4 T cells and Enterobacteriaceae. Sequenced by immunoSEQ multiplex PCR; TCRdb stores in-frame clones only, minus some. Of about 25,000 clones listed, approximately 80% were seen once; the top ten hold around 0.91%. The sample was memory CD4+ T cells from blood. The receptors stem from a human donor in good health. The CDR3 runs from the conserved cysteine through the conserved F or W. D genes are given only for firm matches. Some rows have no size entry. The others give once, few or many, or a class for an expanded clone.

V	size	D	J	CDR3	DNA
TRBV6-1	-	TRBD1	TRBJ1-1	CASTWTGGGYEAFF	TGTGCCAGCACTTGGACAGGCGGGGGGTATGAAGCTTTCTTT
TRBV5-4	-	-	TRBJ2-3	CASSLGRFHRYF	TGTGCCAGCAGCTTGGGCCGTTTCCACAGGTATTTT
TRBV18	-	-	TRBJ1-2	CASSPYPGGADGPDGYTF	TGTGCCAGCTCACCTTACCCAGGAGGGGCGGATGGTCCTGATGGCTACACCTTC
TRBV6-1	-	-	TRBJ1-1	CASSVRVLNTEAFF	TGTGCCAGCAGTGTCCGGGTCCTGAACACTGAAGCTTTCTTT
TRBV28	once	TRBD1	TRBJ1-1	CASTGQVNTEAFF	TGTGCCAGCACCGGACAGGTGAACACTGAAGCTTTCTTT
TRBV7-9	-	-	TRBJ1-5	CASSTDGRQPQHF	TGTGCCAGCAGCACCGACGGGAGACAGCCCCAGCATTTT
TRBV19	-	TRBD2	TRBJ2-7	CASSISSGKLYEQYF	TGTGCCAGTAGTATCTCTAGCGGGAAGCTCTACGAGCAGTACTTC
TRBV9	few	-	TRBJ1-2	CASSESLLRGVYGYTF	TGTGCCAGCAGCGAATCACTACTCCGGGGCGTCTATGGCTACACCTTC
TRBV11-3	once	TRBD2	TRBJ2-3	CASSMTGGMRADTQYF	TGTGCCAGCAGCATGACGGGGGGGATGCGGGCAGATACGCAGTATTTT
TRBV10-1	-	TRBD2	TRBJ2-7	CASSESWTSAQYF	TGCGCCAGCAGTGAGTCCTGGACTAGTGCGCAGTACTTC
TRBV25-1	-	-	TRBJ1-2	CASSGEVVYGYTF	TGTGCCAGCAGTGGAGAGGTGGTCTATGGCTACACCTTC
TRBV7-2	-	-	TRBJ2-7	CASSGRRLVANEQYF	TGTGCCAGCAGCGGAAGAAGACTAGTCGCCAACGAGCAGTACTTC
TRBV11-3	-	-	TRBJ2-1	CASSERTPRYGSGSYNEQFF	TGTGCCAGCAGCGAACGGACACCCCGTTATGGGTCCGGCTCCTACAATGAGCAGTTCTTC
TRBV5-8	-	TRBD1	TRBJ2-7	CASSWDRRAYEQYF	TGTGCCAGCAGCTGGGACAGGCGTGCCTACGAGCAGTACTTC
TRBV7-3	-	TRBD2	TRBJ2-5	CASSSQPGLAGETQYF	TGTGCCAGCAGCTCTCAACCGGGACTAGCGGGCGAGACCCAGTACTTC
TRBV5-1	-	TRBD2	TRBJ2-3	CASSLVPIAGGLTDTQYF	TGCGCCAGCAGCTTGGTCCCTATAGCGGGGGGCCTCACAGATACGCAGTATTTT
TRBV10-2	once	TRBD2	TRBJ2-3	CASRTSGSPSQDTQYF	TGCGCCAGCAGGACTAGCGGGAGCCCCTCGCAGGATACGCAGTATTTT
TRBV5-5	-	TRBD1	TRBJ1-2	CASSQTGIYGYTF	TGTGCCAGCAGCCAGACAGGGATCTATGGCTACACCTTC
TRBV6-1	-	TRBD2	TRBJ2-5	CASRESGKLQETQYF	TGTGCCAGCAGAGAAAGCGGGAAACTCCAAGAGACCCAGTACTTC
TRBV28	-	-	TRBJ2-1	CASLRTATYNEQFF	TGTGCCAGCCTCAGGACGGCGACCTACAATGAGCAGTTCTTC
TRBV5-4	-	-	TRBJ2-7	CASSLAEHGLNYEQYF	TGTGCCAGTAGCTTGGCCGAGCACGGTTTAAACTACGAGCAGTACTTC
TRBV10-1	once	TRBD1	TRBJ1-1	CASSRQGGNTEAFF	TGCGCCAGCAGCAGACAGGGAGGGAACACTGAAGCTTTCTTT
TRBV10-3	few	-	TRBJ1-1	CAISERGDKAFF	TGTGCCATCAGCGAAAGGGGGGATAAAGCTTTCTTT
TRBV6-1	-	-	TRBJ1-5	CASSPRDNNQPQHF	TGTGCCAGCAGTCCACGGGACAACAATCAGCCCCAGCATTTT
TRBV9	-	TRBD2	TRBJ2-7	CASSVGAGAGEQYF	TGTGCCAGCAGCGTTGGAGCGGGAGCCGGTGAGCAGTACTTC
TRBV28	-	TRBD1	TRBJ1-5	CASRQGAQPQHF	TGTGCCAGCAGACAGGGGGCTCAGCCCCAGCATTTT
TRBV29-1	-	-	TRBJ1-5	CSVQDGNQPQHF	TGCAGCGTCCAAGACGGAAATCAGCCCCAGCATTTT
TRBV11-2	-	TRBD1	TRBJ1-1	CASSITGVNTEAFF	TGTGCCAGCAGCATAACAGGGGTGAACACTGAAGCTTTCTTT